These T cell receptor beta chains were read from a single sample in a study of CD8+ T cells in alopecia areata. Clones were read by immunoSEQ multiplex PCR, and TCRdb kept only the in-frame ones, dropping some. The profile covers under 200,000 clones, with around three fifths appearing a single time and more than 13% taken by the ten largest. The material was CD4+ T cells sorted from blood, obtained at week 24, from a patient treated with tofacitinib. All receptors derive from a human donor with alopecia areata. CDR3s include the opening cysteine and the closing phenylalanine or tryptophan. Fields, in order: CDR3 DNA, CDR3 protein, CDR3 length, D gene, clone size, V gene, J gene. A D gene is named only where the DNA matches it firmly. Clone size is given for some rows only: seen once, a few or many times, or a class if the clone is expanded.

DNA: TGTGCCAGCTCTGTGACGGTAAACACAGATACGCAGTATTTT
CDR3: CASSVTVNTDTQYF
length: 14
D: .
size: few
V: TRBV6-5
J: TRBJ2-3

DNA: TGTGCCAGCAGTTATTGGGTGAACACCGGGGAGCTGTTTTTT
CDR3: CASSYWVNTGELFF
length: 14
D: .
size: .
V: TRBV6-5
J: TRBJ2-2

DNA: TGTGCCAGCAGCCAAGATACCGGACGCTGGGGTTATACGCAGTATTTT
CDR3: CASSQDTGRWGYTQYF
length: 16
D: .
size: few
V: TRBV4-2
J: TRBJ2-3

DNA: TGCAGCCAAAGTGGTCAGCCCCAGCATTTT
CDR3: CSQSGQPQHF
length: 10
D: .
size: .
V: TRBV29-1
J: TRBJ1-5

DNA: TGTGCCAGCTCCTCGTCTGAAGCTTTCTTT
CDR3: CASSSSEAFF
length: 10
D: .
size: once
V: TRBV7-9
J: TRBJ1-1

DNA: TGTGCCAGCAGCGACCCGGGACTTGGAGCTTACGAGCAGTACTTC
CDR3: CASSDPGLGAYEQYF
length: 15
D: .
size: .
V: TRBV11-2
J: TRBJ2-7

DNA: TGTGCCAGCAGTCCCTCTAGTAGGGACAACAATGAGCAGTTCTTC
CDR3: CASSPSSRDNNEQFF
length: 15
D: .
size: .
V: TRBV27
J: TRBJ2-1

DNA: TGCGCCAGCAGCTGGGGACAGGACACCGGGGAGCTGTTTTTT
CDR3: CASSWGQDTGELFF
length: 14
D: TRBD1
size: .
V: TRBV5-1
J: TRBJ2-2

DNA: TGCAGCGTTGAAGAGGGTAGGGACGAGCAGTACTTC
CDR3: CSVEEGRDEQYF
length: 12
D: .
size: .
V: TRBV29-1
J: TRBJ2-7

DNA: TGTGCCAGCAGCTCCGGGACAAGAACCGGGGAGCTGTTTTTT
CDR3: CASSSGTRTGELFF
length: 14
D: .
size: .
V: TRBV5-6
J: TRBJ2-2

DNA: TGTGCCTCGCACCGGTTTCTTTACAATGAGCAGTTCTTC
CDR3: CASHRFLYNEQFF
length: 13
D: .
size: .
V: TRBV30
J: TRBJ2-1

DNA: TGTGCCAGCAGCGCACCGCACAGGGACCGAGAGACCCAGTACTTC
CDR3: CASSAPHRDRETQYF
length: 15
D: .
size: .
V: TRBV9
J: TRBJ2-5

DNA: TGCGCCAGCAGCTTTGGACAGGGAGAGACCCAGTACTTC
CDR3: CASSFGQGETQYF
length: 13
D: TRBD1
size: .
V: TRBV5-1
J: TRBJ2-5

DNA: TGCAGCGTCCCGTCCGCACGTCCTTACGAGCAGTACTTC
CDR3: CSVPSARPYEQYF
length: 13
D: .
size: few
V: TRBV29-1
J: TRBJ2-7

DNA: TGTGCCAGCAGTGAAGTCCAGGGGGGATTCACCGGGGAGCTGTTTTTT
CDR3: CASSEVQGGFTGELFF
length: 16
D: .
size: few
V: TRBV6-1
J: TRBJ2-2

DNA: TGTGCCTGGAGTAATCGGGGTGGCTACACCTTC
CDR3: CAWSNRGGYTF
length: 11
D: .
size: .
V: TRBV30
J: TRBJ1-2

DNA: TGTGCCAGCAGGTCGGGACAGGCAAATTCACCCCTCCACTTT
CDR3: CASRSGQANSPLHF
length: 14
D: TRBD1
size: .
V: TRBV6-5
J: TRBJ1-6

DNA: TGTGCCAGCAGCGTCCGGGACTACCAAGAGACCCAGTACTTC
CDR3: CASSVRDYQETQYF
length: 14
D: .
size: .
V: TRBV9
J: TRBJ2-5

DNA: TGTGCCAGCAGCTCGAGGGGTGTCGGCACAGATACGCAGTATTTT
CDR3: CASSSRGVGTDTQYF
length: 15
D: .
size: .
V: TRBV7-9
J: TRBJ2-3

DNA: TGTGCCAGCAGTGAATGGGGCAGCCGGGAGACCCAGTACTTC
CDR3: CASSEWGSRETQYF
length: 14
D: .
size: .
V: TRBV25-1
J: TRBJ2-5

DNA: TGTGCCAGCAGCTTTGGGAGGACCCAGTACTTC
CDR3: CASSFGRTQYF
length: 11
D: .
size: .
V: TRBV14
J: TRBJ2-5

DNA: TGCAGCGTTGAGGTTTTGGGTGGCACTGAAGCTTTCTTT
CDR3: CSVEVLGGTEAFF
length: 13
D: .
size: few
V: TRBV29-1
J: TRBJ1-1

DNA: TGCAGCGTTACGGCCGGGGGGCACGGGGAGCTGTTTTTT
CDR3: CSVTAGGHGELFF
length: 13
D: .
size: few
V: TRBV29-1
J: TRBJ2-2

DNA: TGCGCCAGCAGCCAAAGGGAGAGCAGGGACAATGAGCAGTTCTTC
CDR3: CASSQRESRDNEQFF
length: 15
D: .
size: .
V: TRBV4-1
J: TRBJ2-1

DNA: TGCGCCAGCAGTCCCAACAACCCGGGACAGGGGAGTGAGCAGTTCTTC
CDR3: CASSPNNPGQGSEQFF
length: 16
D: TRBD1
size: .
V: TRBV5-1
J: TRBJ2-1

DNA: TGCAGCGTTGAAGCGGCGGATATTGGAGGTGGCTACACCTTC
CDR3: CSVEAADIGGGYTF
length: 14
D: .
size: .
V: TRBV29-1
J: TRBJ1-2

DNA: TGCGCCAGCAGTCAACTCTGTACAGAGACCCAGTACTTC
CDR3: CASSQLCTETQYF
length: 13
D: .
size: .
V: TRBV23-1
J: TRBJ2-5

DNA: TGTGCTAGTGGTTTGGGTGCGGGTGGCTACACCTTC
CDR3: CASGLGAGGYTF
length: 12
D: .
size: once
V: TRBV12-5
J: TRBJ1-2

DNA: TGTGCCTGGAGTGTTTCGGACAGAGGTCGTGGAAACACCATATATTTT
CDR3: CAWSVSDRGRGNTIYF
length: 16
D: .
size: .
V: TRBV30
J: TRBJ1-3

DNA: TGTGCCATCACCGGGACAGCTAGTTCACCCCTCCACTTT
CDR3: CAITGTASSPLHF
length: 13
D: TRBD1
size: .
V: TRBV10-3
J: TRBJ1-6

DNA: TGCGCCAGCAGCGCCGGGACAGGGCCAAATGAGCAGTTCTTC
CDR3: CASSAGTGPNEQFF
length: 14
D: TRBD1
size: few
V: TRBV5-1
J: TRBJ2-1

DNA: TGTGCCTGGAGTGATTCAGGGTTTACCAGGAACACCATATATTTT
CDR3: CAWSDSGFTRNTIYF
length: 15
D: .
size: .
V: TRBV30
J: TRBJ1-3